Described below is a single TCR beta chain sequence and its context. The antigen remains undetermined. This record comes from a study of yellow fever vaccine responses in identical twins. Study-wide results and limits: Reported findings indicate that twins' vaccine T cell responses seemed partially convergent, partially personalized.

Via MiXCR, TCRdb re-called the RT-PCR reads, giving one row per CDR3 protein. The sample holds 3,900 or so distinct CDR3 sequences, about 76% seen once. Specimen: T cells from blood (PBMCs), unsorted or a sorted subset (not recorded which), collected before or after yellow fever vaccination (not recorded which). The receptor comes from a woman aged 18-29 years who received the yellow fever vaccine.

The CDR3 DNA sequence: TGCGCCAGCAGCCCCAGGTATGATCAGGGTAATTCCTACGAGCAGTACTTC. It codes for CASSPRYDQGNSYEQYF. The gene calls are TRBV4-1 and TRBJ2-7; D might be TRBD1 (5 bases). From germline, CDR1 is MGHRA and CDR2 YSYEKL. CDR3 length equals 17 residues. V was shortened by 4 bases and J by 1 base, with 20 bases between the two germline ends.